The clone carrying this T cell receptor beta chain was seen more than once but under ten times. The antigen is unknown. It was with a sample-barcoded 5' primer and a J-beta primer mix that a second PCR of roughly 7 to 12 cycles was run. MiXCR was run by TCRdb on the 5' RACE reads, yielding one entry per CDR3 protein. The sample has around 1.5 million distinct CDR3 sequences; around 36% are singletons. The data are from a study of blood T cells in healthy people across ages. Whole-study findings and limits: When set beside aged donors, long-lived donors presented more naive CD4+ cells and higher diversity.

The donors, all healthy, were Caucasians living in Russia, aged about 6 to 100. V lost 5 bases and J 4 bases, leaving 21 bases between the germline ends. Per germline, CDR1 SEHNR and CDR2 FQNEAQ (reference sequence). This CDR3 region has 16 residues. The source material was blood. The genes are TRBV7-9 and TRBJ2-7, with D uncertain. This TCR was sampled from a woman in her twenties or thirties in good health. The CDR3 region has the DNA TGTGCCAGCAGCCCGGATAGGTCCCTCCCCCATTACGAGCAGTACTTC. It yields the protein CASSPDRSLPHYEQYF.